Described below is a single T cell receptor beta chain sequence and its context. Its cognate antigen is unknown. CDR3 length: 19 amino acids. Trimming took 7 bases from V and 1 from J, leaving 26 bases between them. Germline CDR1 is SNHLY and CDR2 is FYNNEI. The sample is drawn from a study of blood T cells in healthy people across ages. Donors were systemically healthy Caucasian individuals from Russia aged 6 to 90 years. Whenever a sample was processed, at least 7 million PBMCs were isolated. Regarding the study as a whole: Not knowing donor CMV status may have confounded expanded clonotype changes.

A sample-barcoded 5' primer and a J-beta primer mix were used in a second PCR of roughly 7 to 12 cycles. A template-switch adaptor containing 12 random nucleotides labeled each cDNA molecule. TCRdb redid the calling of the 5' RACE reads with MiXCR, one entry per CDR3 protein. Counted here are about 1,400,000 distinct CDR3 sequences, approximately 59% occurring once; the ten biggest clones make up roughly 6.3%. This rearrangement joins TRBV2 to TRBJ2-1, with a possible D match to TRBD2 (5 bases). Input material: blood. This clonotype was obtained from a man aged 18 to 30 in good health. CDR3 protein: CASKMASGSGGFSYNEQFF. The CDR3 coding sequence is TGTGCCAGCAAAATGGCCTCGGGGAGCGGAGGATTTTCCTACAATGAGCAGTTCTTC.